These 23 T cell receptor beta chains were sequenced from one sample in a study of T cells in Graves' hyperthyroidism and ophthalmopathy. Amplification of TCR beta CDR3 regions used RNA as the template. The HTBI primer set was used in a first-round RT-PCR of the TCR CDR3. From the multiplex PCR reads, TCRdb called clonotypes with MiXCR, one entry per CDR3 protein. The sample holds 450,000 to 700,000 distinct CDR3 sequences, more than 45% seen once. The sequencing input was peripheral blood or thyroid tissue (not recorded which). These TCRs come from an adult woman with Graves' disease, either hyperthyroidism or ophthalmopathy (not recorded which).

This chain uses TRBV11-2 with TRBJ2-1, with 8 bases identical to TRBD2. CDR1 is SGHAT, CDR2 FQNNGV, per germline. This CDR3 is 14 amino acids long. Losses at the gene ends were 6 bases for V and 4 bases for J; bases not matched to a gene: 5. The CDR3 is CASSLTSGYNEQFF. CDR3 DNA: TGTGCCAGCAGTCTTACTAGCGGTTACAATGAGCAGTTCTTC.

This clonotype was counted only a few times. This chain links TRBV5-1 with TRBJ2-7; the match to TRBD1 covers 7 bases. V lost 0 bases to trimming and J lost 5 bases; unmatched junction nucleotides: 5. Germline V gene sequence: CDR1 SGHRS, CDR2 YFSETQ. The CDR3 has 14 residues. This CDR3 is CASSLGQGLHEQYF. In nucleotides, the CDR3 is TGCGCCAGCAGCTTGGGACAGGGCTTACACGAGCAGTACTTC.

This clonotype was detected ten times or more. This chain uses TRBV20-1 with TRBJ1-1; D perhaps matches TRBD1 (5 bases). The CDR3 is made up of 11 amino acids. Germline V gene lookup returns CDR1 DFQATT and CDR2 SNEGSKA (reference sequence). Trimming shortened V by 2 bases and J by 11 bases, and 12 bases separated the two germline ends. In DNA form, the CDR3 reads TGCAGTGCTAGAACCAGAAAGGGGGCTTTCTTT. Residues: CSARTRKGAFF.

This clonotype was found once. This chain joins TRBV15 and TRBJ2-5; 7 bases match TRBD1. The CDR3 contains 13 residues. CDR1 is LNHNV, CDR2 YYDKDF, per germline (reference sequence). Trimming cost V 5 bases and J 5 bases; bases outside gene matches: 5. The CDR3 loop reads CATSDRQGETQYF. The CDR3, as DNA: TGTGCCACCAGCGACAGACAGGGTGAGACCCAGTACTTC.

This clonotype was counted many times. The chain uses TRBV20-1 and TRBJ2-5; no clear D. This CDR3 has 17 residues. Germline-derived CDR1 and CDR2 are DFQATT and SNEGSKA (reference sequence). The germline V and J ends were trimmed by 0 bases and 1 base, with 18 bases remaining between them. The CDR3 here is CSARDLTLQLLQETQYF. CDR3 coding DNA: TGCAGTGCTAGAGATCTTACACTTCAACTACTCCAAGAGACCCAGTACTTC.

This sequence joins TRBV7-2 and TRBJ2-7; 11 bases fit TRBD2. Germline loops: CDR1 SGHTA, CDR2 FQGNSA. V lost 6 bases and J lost 6; bases outside the gene matches: 13. The CDR3 has 16 amino acids. The CDR3 nucleotides read TGTGCCAGCAGTCGACTAGCGGGATATTCACCGGTCGAGCAGTACTTC. It specifies CASSRLAGYSPVEQYF.

V is TRBV20-1 and J is TRBJ1-1, with TRBD1 as a possible D gene (5 bases). The V and J ends lost 3 bases and 0 bases respectively, with 17 bases between them. The germline V gene has CDR1 DFQATT and CDR2 SNEGSKA (reference sequence). The CDR3 covers 16 residues. The CDR3 sequence: CSARPPGLPMNTEAFF. The CDR3 nucleotides read TGCAGTGCTAGGCCCCCGGGACTGCCTATGAACACTGAAGCTTTCTTT.

V and J are TRBV15 and TRBJ2-7; D uncertain. Deletions cut 1 base from V and 7 bases from J, with 20 bases between. The CDR3 is 16 residues long. Germline V gives CDR1 LNHNV, CDR2 YYDKDF (reference sequence). The chain's CDR3 is CATSRGVARSYNEQYF. CDR3 bases: TGTGCCACCAGCAGAGGCGTAGCACGCTCCTACAATGAGCAGTACTTC.

Comments on this clonotype: A much larger clonotype is one base distant, so this may be a read error. The chain carries TRBV10-3 and TRBJ2-7; a weak D match, TRBD1 (6 bases). Trimming pared 5 bases from V and 2 bases from J, leaving 13 bases between. The CDR3 runs 14 residues. In germline, CDR1 is ENHRY, CDR2 SYGVKD. The CDR3 sequence is CAISYSQGPYEQYF. As DNA, the CDR3 is TGTGCCATCAGTTACTCACAGGGACCCTACGAGCAGTACTTC.

This clonotype has a handful of counts. The V call is TRBV29-1, the J call TRBJ1-4; D uncertain. Germline-derived CDR1 and CDR2 are SQVTM and ANQGSEA. The germline V and J ends were trimmed by 0 bases and 7 bases, with 6 bases remaining between them. This CDR3 comprises 12 residues. CDR3 nucleotide sequence: TGCAGCGTTGAAGATCGTGGTGAAAAACTGTTTTTT. Residues: CSVEDRGEKLFF.

The CDR3 DNA reads TGTGCCAGCAGCTCACAACAGGGGCGGGACACTGAAGCTTTCTTT. It specifies CASSSQQGRDTEAFF. The rearrangement joins TRBV7-9 to TRBJ1-1; 7 positions match TRBD1. Losses at the gene ends were 4 bases for V and 3 bases for J; bases not matched to a gene: 8. Germline V CDR1 and CDR2: SEHNR, FQNEAQ (reference sequence). The length of the CDR3 is 15 residues.

The V gene is TRBV25-1, the J gene TRBJ2-7; no reliable D call. The CDR3 is 12 residues long. Germline lookup yields CDR1 MGHDK and CDR2 SYGVNS. The ends were cut back, 3 bases at V and 2 bases at J, with 5 bases in the middle. The CDR3 sequence: CASSDPPYEQYF. The DNA for the CDR3 is TGTGCCAGCAGTGACCCCCCCTACGAGCAGTACTTC.

This clonotype has a handful of counts. V gene TRBV20-1 combines with J gene TRBJ2-7, with 11 bases aligning to TRBD2. The CDR3 consists of 17 residues. CDR1 and CDR2 from the germline V gene are DFQATT and SNEGSKA (reference sequence). V lost 0 bases and J lost 2; bases outside the gene matches: 9. The CDR3 sequence is CSARDVGSGRAAYEQYF. As DNA, the CDR3 is TGCAGTGCTAGAGATGTGGGTAGCGGGAGGGCCGCCTACGAGCAGTACTTC.

The chain carries TRBV28 and TRBJ1-5, with a possible D match to TRBD1 (5 bases). The CDR3 runs to 16 residues. Germline loops: CDR1 MDHEN, CDR2 SYDVKM. V was shortened by 3 bases and J by 3 bases, with 15 bases between the two germline ends. This CDR3 reads CASSLGLRGVNQPQHF. As DNA, the CDR3 is TGTGCCAGCAGTTTGGGACTCCGGGGAGTCAATCAGCCCCAGCATTTT.

The CDR3: CASSSARGPEQYF. CDR3 coding DNA: TGTGCCAGCAGCTCGGCTCGGGGGCCCGAGCAGTACTTC. The chain has TRBV7-1 and TRBJ2-7; D may correspond to TRBD1 or TRBD2 (6 bases each). TRBV7-1 is flagged as an ORF with uncertain function. The germline V and J ends were trimmed by 3 bases and 6 bases, with 12 bases remaining between them. This CDR3 spans 13 amino acids.

About this clonotype itself: A much more abundant neighbour one base away suggests this may be a read error. The CDR3 does not close with the conserved phenylalanine or tryptophan, likely indicating a read error. The rearrangement uses TRBV10-3 and TRBJ1-1; the D gene is possibly TRBD1 (5 bases). This CDR3 comprises 13 residues. CDR1 is ENHRY, CDR2 SYGVKD, per germline. The CDR3 DNA reads TGTGCCAGCAGTGAGGACACCTCTAGTGAAGCTTTCCTT. Amino acids: CASSEDTSSEAFL.

This clonotype was counted ten times or more. The chain links TRBV28 to TRBJ2-7, with D uncertain. There are 13 residues in the CDR3. Germline CDR1 and CDR2: MDHEN and SYDVKM. Trimming cost V 7 bases and J 5 bases, with 15 bases left between them. The CDR3 DNA reads as TGTGCCAGCATCACGCTACCCGGTCACGAGCAGTACTTC. Translating it yields CASITLPGHEQYF. The complete variable domain, with remaining parts taken from reference TRBV28 and TRBJ2-7, reads DVKVTQSSRYLVKRTGEKVFLECVQDMDHENMFWYRQDPGLGLRLIYFSYDVKMKEKGDIPEGYSVSREKKERFSLILESASTNQTSMYLCASITLPGHEQYFGPGTRLTVT.

The rearrangement joins TRBV7-3 to TRBJ2-7, with unresolved D. Trimming took 3 bases from V and 6 from J, leaving 18 bases between them. This CDR3 region has 15 residues. Germline CDR1 and CDR2: SGHTA and FQGTGA. CDR3 in DNA: TGTGCCAGCAGCTTTCAACCAGATGTTCCCAGCGAGCAGTACTTC. Its protein product is CASSFQPDVPSEQYF.

This clonotype appeared many times. V and J are TRBV11-2 and TRBJ1-4; TRBD1 matches at 8 bases. Germline V gene data show CDR1 as SGHAT and CDR2 as FQNNGV. CDR3 length: 14 amino acids. V lost 3 bases, J lost 6 bases, and 3 bases stayed unmatched. CDR3 sequence: CASSLGTGYEKLFF. The CDR3 region has the DNA TGTGCCAGCAGCTTGGGGACAGGTTATGAAAAACTGTTTTTT.

This clonotype was counted once. The rearrangement uses TRBV7-3 and TRBJ2-5; D might be TRBD2 (5 bases). This CDR3 comprises 16 residues. Trimming pared 5 bases from V and 5 bases from J, leaving 21 bases between. Germline loops: CDR1 SGHTA, CDR2 FQGTGA. The CDR3 region is CASSLASVGGGETQYF. The CDR3 nucleotides are TGTGCCAGCAGCCTTGCCAGCGTTGGAGGTGGGGAGACCCAGTACTTC.

The CDR3 nucleotides are TGTGCCAGCAGCGTAGGGATTGACAGGGAGGGAAAACTGTTTTTT. This gives the protein CASSVGIDREGKLFF. The V and J genes are TRBV9 and TRBJ1-4, with 7 bases matching TRBD1. Germline assignment: CDR1 SGDLS and CDR2 YYNGEE. The V segment lost 0 bases and the J segment 10 bases; nucleotides outside the gene matches: 9. This CDR3 has 15 residues.

A few counts support this clonotype. A clone one base away is much larger, so this may be a read error. V usage is TRBV28 and J usage is TRBJ2-7; no firm D call. V was pared by 4 bases and J by 6 bases, with 7 bases between. Germline values: CDR1 MDHEN, CDR2 SYDVKM. The CDR3 spans 11 residues. Here the CDR3 reads CASSYGREQYF. The CDR3 nucleotides read TGTGCCAGCAGTTACGGGCGCGAGCAGTACTTC.

This clonotype was recorded a few times. The chain is built from TRBV25-1 and TRBJ1-2; possible D gene TRBD1, 6 bases. CDR1 is MGHDK, CDR2 SYGVNS, per germline. CDR3 length equals 16 residues. Trimming stripped 1 base from V and 9 bases from J, with 21 bases between. The CDR3: CASSELRGGTSFSYTF. CDR3 bases: TGTGCCAGCAGTGAATTAAGGGGGGGGACATCCTTTAGCTACACCTTC.